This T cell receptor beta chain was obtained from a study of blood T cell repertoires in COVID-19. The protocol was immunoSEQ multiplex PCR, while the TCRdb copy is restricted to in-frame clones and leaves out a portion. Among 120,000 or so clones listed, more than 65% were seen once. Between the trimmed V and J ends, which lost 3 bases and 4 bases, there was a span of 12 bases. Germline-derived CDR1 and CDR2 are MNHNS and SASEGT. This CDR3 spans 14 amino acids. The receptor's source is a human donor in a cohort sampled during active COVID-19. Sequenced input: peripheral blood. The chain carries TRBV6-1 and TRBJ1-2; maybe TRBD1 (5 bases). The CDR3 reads CASSDVRDGYGYTF. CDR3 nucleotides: TGTGCCAGCAGTGATGTCAGGGATGGCTATGGCTACACCTTC.